Sequencing of this T cell receptor (beta chain) was carried out in a study of spatial heterogeneity in lung cancer. The time point denotes: sample taken at primary tumor resection. J gave up 6 bases and V 8 bases, and 15 bases lay outside the gene matches. Germline lookup yields CDR1 MNHNS and CDR2 SASEGT. The CDR3 has 18 residues. Study-wide points: Counts that tracked tumor mutation counts were those of expanded intratumoral alpha and beta TCRs.

A single record per CDR3 protein comes from TCRdb applying MiXCR to the 5' RACE reads. Of about 3,500 distinct CDR3 sequences in the sample, under 15% were seen once. Of note for this clonotype: What it binds is not known.

The source material was lung tumor tissue, sampled at surgery. The receptor was isolated from a female donor with early-stage non-small cell lung cancer. The chain combines TRBV6-1 with TRBJ2-2; 13 bases line up with TRBD2. The CDR3 region is CASAPGLAGSGYAGELFF. The CDR3 nucleotides read TGTGCCAGCGCACCGGGACTAGCGGGGAGTGGCTATGCCGGGGAGCTGTTTTTT.